Listed below are T cell receptor beta chains from one sample, sequenced in a study of siplizumab effects on memory and regulatory T cells. Here immunoSEQ multiplex PCR was the method, and the copy in TCRdb shows in-frame clones only, minus some. The sample consists of about 26,000 clones, approximately 80% of them appearing once. Sequenced sample: memory CD4+ T cells sorted from blood. The receptors originated from a human donor in good health. CDR3s leave out the opening cysteine and the closing phenylalanine or tryptophan.

cdr3_aa: ASSLFGTDTQY; v_call: TRBV14; j_call: TRBJ2-3
cdr3_aa: ASSFGGSGSDTQY; v_call: TRBV7-3; j_call: TRBJ2-3
cdr3_aa: ASSVAPGWVGKGNEQF; v_call: TRBV9; j_call: TRBJ2-1
cdr3_aa: ASSLVGYRTGGSTDTQY; v_call: TRBV11-3; j_call: TRBJ2-3
cdr3_aa: ACGLAGVAGANVLT; v_call: TRBV30; j_call: TRBJ2-6
cdr3_aa: ASSWDSNTGELF; v_call: TRBV7-3; j_call: TRBJ2-2
cdr3_aa: ASSQKYSSTDTQY; v_call: TRBV4-1; j_call: TRBJ2-3
cdr3_aa: ASSLLPPSSGSLNEQF; v_call: TRBV11-2; j_call: TRBJ2-1
cdr3_aa: ASSFMKNIQY; v_call: TRBV28; j_call: TRBJ2-4
cdr3_aa: ASSLGTFSETQY; v_call: TRBV28; j_call: TRBJ2-5
cdr3_aa: ASSLVLGASGEQF; v_call: TRBV7-9; j_call: TRBJ2-1
cdr3_aa: ASSPGTGVQYEQF; v_call: TRBV5-8; j_call: TRBJ2-1
cdr3_aa: ASRRTAQATEAF; v_call: TRBV6-5; j_call: TRBJ1-1
cdr3_aa: ASSLSGRTGANVLT; v_call: TRBV11-3; j_call: TRBJ2-6
cdr3_aa: ASSIPRGKSREKLF; v_call: TRBV19; j_call: TRBJ1-4
cdr3_aa: AIRDSNEKLF; v_call: TRBV10-3; j_call: TRBJ1-4
cdr3_aa: ASNPTSGGNTIY; v_call: TRBV6-5; j_call: TRBJ1-3
cdr3_aa: ASSKTQGSFSGELF; v_call: TRBV7-9; j_call: TRBJ2-2